This T cell receptor beta chain was observed in a study of chemoradiotherapy in HPV16-positive cancers. Study-level information: Candidate HPV-specific T-cell clones and common TCR motifs came from functional assays in a couple of HPV16-positive patients.

Findings and limits, study-wide: Non-HPV-specific T cells did not expand in tumors during treatment, whereas candidate HPV-specific clones and E7-related motifs did. The functional HPV-specific definition rests on just two HPV16-positive patients.

V dropped 3 bases and J dropped 4; count of bases not matched to a gene: 0. Germline V gene data show CDR1 as LNHNV and CDR2 as YYDKDF (reference sequence). The CDR3 covers 13 residues. In regard to this clone: Antigen specificity is unknown.

Repeated repertoire sampling spanned the course of chemoradiotherapy. TCRdb keeps only in-frame clones here, not all; method: immunoSEQ multiplex PCR. The repertoire holds about 17,000 clones, with more than 90% as singletons. V is TRBV15 and J is TRBJ1-2; 9 nucleotides agree with TRBD1. Sequenced here: blood, sampled from a patient who underwent chemoradiotherapy. This clonotype was obtained from a human donor with HPV-associated anogenital cancer. CDR3 loop: CATSRGQGYGYTF. CDR3 in DNA: TGTGCCACCAGCAGGGGACAGGGCTATGGCTACACCTTC.